This TCR beta chain was recorded in a study of cytomegalovirus exposure and HLA in healthy donors. The PCR used 60 Vbeta and 13 Jbeta primers. This table comes from immunoSEQ multiplex PCR, and its TCRdb copy is limited to in-frame clones, with some not included. Of 150,000 to 200,000 clones detected, around 78% appear once; the ten largest clones hold 1.9%. As for this clone: Its antigen is not identified.

General study results and limits: Donor immune exposure was known only as CMV serostatus. Reports credit the classifier with highly specific, highly sensitive diagnosis of cytomegalovirus status. The authors enumerated over 150 TCR beta chains as linked to cytomegalovirus.

Germline assignment: CDR1 KGHSH and CDR2 LQKENI. This CDR3 contains 13 residues. V gave up 1 base and J gave up 6 bases, with 10 bases separating them. The rearrangement links TRBV18 to TRBJ2-7; the D is unclear. The clonotype was recovered from a man aged 30-40 years in good health and CMV-seronegative. The source material was PBMCs. The chain's CDR3 is CASSPLSLGEQYF. The CDR3 DNA follows: TGTGCCAGCTCACCACTCTCCCTAGGCGAGCAGTACTTC. The complete variable domain, with remaining parts taken from reference TRBV18 and TRBJ2-7, reads NAGVMQNPRHLVRRRGQEARLRCSPMKGHSHVYWYRQLPEEGLKFMVYLQKENIIDESGMPKERFSAEFPKEGPSILRIQQVVRGDSAAYFCASSPLSLGEQYFGPGTRLTVT.